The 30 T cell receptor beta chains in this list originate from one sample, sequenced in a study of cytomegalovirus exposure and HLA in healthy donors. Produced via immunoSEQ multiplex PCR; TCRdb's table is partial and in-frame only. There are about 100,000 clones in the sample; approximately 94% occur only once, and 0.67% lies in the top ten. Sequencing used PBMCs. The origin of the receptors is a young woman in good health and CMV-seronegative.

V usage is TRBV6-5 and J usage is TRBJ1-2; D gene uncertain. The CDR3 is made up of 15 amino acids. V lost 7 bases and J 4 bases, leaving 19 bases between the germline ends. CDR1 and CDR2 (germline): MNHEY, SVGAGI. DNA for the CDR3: TGTGCCAGCAACTCTATGTCTACCCCAAGCTATGGCTACACCTTC. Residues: CASNSMSTPSYGYTF.

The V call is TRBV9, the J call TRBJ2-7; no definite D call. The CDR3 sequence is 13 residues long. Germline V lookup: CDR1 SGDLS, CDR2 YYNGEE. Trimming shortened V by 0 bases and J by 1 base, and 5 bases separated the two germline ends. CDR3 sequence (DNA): TGTGCCAGCAGCGTAGTTCCTTCCTACGAGCAGTACTTC. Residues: CASSVVPSYEQYF.

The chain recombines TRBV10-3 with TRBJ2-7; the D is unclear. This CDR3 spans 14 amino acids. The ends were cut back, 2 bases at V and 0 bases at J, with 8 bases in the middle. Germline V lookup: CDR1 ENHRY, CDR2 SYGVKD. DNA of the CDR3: TGTGCCATCAGTGAGACCGACAACTCCTACGAGCAGTACTTC. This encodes CAISETDNSYEQYF.

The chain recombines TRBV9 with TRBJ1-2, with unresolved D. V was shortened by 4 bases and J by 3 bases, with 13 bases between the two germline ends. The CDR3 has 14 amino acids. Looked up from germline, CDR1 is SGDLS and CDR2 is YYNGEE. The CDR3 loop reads CASSSQTSYYGYTF. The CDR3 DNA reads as TGTGCCAGCAGCTCGCAGACAAGCTACTATGGCTACACCTTC.

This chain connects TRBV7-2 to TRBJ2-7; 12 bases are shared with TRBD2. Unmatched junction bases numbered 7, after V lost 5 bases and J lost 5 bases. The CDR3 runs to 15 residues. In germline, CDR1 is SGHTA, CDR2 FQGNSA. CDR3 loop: CASSASGGAMDEQYF. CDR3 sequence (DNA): TGTGCCAGCAGCGCTAGCGGGGGGGCCATGGACGAGCAGTACTTC.

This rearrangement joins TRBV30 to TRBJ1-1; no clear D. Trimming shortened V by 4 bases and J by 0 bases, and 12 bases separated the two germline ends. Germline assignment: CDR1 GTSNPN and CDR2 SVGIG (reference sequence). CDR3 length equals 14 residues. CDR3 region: CAWIGGIMNTEAFF. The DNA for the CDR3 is TGTGCCTGGATAGGAGGTATAATGAACACTGAAGCTTTCTTT.

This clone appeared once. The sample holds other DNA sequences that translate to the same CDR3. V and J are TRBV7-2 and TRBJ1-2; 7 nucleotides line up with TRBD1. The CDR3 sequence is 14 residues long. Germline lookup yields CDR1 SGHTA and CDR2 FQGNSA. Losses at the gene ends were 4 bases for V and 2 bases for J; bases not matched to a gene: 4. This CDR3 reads CASSSRQGNYGYTF. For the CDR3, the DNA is TGTGCCAGCAGCTCCCGACAGGGCAACTATGGCTACACCTTC.

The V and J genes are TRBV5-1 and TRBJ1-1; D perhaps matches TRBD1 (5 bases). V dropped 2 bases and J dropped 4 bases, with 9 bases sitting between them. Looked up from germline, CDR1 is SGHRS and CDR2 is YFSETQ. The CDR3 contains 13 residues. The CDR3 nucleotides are TGCGCCAGCAGCTTCGGACACCCCACTGAAGCTTTCTTT. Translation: CASSFGHPTEAFF.

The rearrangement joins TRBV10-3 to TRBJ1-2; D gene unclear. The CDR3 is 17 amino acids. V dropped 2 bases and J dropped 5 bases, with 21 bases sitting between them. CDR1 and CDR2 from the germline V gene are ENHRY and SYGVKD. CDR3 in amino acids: CAISEDGLGTPSYGYTF. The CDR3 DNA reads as TGTGCCATCAGTGAGGACGGACTTGGAACGCCTTCATATGGCTACACCTTC.

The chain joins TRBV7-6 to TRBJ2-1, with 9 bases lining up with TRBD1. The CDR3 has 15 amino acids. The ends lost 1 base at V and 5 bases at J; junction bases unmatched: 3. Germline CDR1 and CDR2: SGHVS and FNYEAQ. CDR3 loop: CASSLVWDRDNEQFF. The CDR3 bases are TGTGCCAGCAGCTTAGTGTGGGACAGGGACAATGAGCAGTTCTTC.

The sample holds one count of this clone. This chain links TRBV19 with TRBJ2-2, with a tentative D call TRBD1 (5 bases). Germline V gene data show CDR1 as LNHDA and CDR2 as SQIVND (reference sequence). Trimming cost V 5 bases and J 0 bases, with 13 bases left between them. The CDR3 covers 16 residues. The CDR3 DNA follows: TGTGCCAGTAGTCCTGGACATCTCGCGAACACCGGGGAGCTGTTTTTT. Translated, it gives CASSPGHLANTGELFF.

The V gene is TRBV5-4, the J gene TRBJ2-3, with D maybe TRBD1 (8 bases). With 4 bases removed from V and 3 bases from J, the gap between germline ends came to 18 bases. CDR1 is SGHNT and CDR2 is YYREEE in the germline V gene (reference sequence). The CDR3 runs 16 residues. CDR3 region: CASSSVGQGGTDTQYF. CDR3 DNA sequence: TGTGCCAGCAGCAGCGTTGGACAGGGAGGGACAGATACGCAGTATTTT.

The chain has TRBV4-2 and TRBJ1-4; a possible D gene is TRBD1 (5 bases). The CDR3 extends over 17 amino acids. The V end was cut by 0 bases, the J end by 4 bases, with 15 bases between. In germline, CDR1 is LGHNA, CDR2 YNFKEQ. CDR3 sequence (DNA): TGTGCCAGCAGCCAAGAAGGGTCAGGGATACATAATGAAAAACTGTTTTTT. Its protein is CASSQEGSGIHNEKLFF.

The CDR3, as DNA: TGTGCCAGCAGCCCGACAGGGAAAAATTATGGCTACACCTTC. Its protein product is CASSPTGKNYGYTF. The rearrangement links TRBV9 to TRBJ1-2; 7 bases agree with TRBD1. The V and J ends lost 4 bases and 5 bases, in that order; junction bases with no gene match: 8. Germline V gives CDR1 SGDLS, CDR2 YYNGEE. The CDR3 spans 14 residues.

CDR3 coding DNA: TGTGCCAGTAGTGCCCGACTAGCGGGGGGGCCATCCTACAATGAGCAGTTCTTC. Translated: CASSARLAGGPSYNEQFF. The J gene is TRBJ2-1, the V gene TRBV19, with 14 bases lining up with TRBD2. The germline gives CDR1 LNHDA, CDR2 SQIVND (reference sequence). Germline trimming cut 5 bases from V and 1 base from J; bases unmatched to any gene: 7. The CDR3 has 18 residues. The complete variable domain, with remaining parts taken from reference TRBV19 and TRBJ2-1, reads DGGITQSPKYLFRKEGQNVTLSCEQNLNHDAMYWYRQDPGQGLRLIYYSQIVNDFQKGDIAEGYSVSREKKESFPLTVTSAQKNPTAFYLCASSARLAGGPSYNEQFFGPGTRLTVL.

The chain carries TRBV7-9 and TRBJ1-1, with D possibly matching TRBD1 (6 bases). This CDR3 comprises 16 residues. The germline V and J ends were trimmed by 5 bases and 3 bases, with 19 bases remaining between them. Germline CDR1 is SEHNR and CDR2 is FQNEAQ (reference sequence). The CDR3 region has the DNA TGTGCCAGCAGCCCCCCGTTAGGGGGAGTCGACACTGAAGCTTTCTTT. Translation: CASSPPLGGVDTEAFF.

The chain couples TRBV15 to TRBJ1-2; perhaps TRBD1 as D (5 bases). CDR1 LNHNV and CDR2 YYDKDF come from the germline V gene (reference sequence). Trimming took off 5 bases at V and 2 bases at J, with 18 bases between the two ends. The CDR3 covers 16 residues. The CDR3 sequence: CATSVGGGRTNYGYTF. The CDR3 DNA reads TGTGCCACCAGCGTTGGGGGAGGCAGGACGAACTATGGCTACACCTTC.

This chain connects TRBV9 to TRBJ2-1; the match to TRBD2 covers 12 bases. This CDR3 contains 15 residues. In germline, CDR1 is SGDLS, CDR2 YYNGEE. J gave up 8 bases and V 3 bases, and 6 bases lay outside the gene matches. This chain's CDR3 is CASSALAGGLYEQFF. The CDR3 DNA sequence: TGTGCCAGCAGCGCACTAGCGGGGGGTTTGTATGAGCAGTTCTTC.

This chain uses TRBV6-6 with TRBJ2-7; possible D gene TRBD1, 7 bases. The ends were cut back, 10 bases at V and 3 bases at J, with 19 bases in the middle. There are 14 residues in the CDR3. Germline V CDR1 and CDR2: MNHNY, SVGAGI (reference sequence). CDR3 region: CATAPRQGGYEQYF. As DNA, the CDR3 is TGTGCCACCGCCCCGCGCCAGGGGGGCTACGAGCAGTACTTC.

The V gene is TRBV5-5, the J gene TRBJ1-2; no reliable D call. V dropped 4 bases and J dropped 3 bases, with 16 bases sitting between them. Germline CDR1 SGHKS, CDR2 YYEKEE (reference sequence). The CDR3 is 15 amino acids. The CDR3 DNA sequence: TGTGCCAGCAGCCCGGGAGTGGGCCGAGACTATGGCTACACCTTC. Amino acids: CASSPGVGRDYGYTF.

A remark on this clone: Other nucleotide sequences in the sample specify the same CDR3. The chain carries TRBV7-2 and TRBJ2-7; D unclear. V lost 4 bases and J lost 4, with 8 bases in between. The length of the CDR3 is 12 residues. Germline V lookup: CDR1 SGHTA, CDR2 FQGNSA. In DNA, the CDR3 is TGTGCCAGCAGCTCCCTTACTTACGAGCAGTACTTC. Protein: CASSSLTYEQYF.

CDR3 sequence (DNA): TGTGCCAGCAGGGTTCAGTTTTATGGCTACACCTTC. This encodes CASRVQFYGYTF. The chain employs TRBV6-5 and TRBJ1-2; the D is unclear. The CDR3 totals 12 residues. The V gene lost 6 bases and the J gene lost 5 bases, with 10 bases spanning the gap. Germline CDR1 MNHEY, CDR2 SVGAGI.

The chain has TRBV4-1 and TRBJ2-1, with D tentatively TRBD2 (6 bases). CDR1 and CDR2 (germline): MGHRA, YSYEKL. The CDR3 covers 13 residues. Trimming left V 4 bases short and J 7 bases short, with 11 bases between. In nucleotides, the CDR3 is TGCGCCAGCAGCCTGTGGGGGGTAAATGAGCAGTTCTTC. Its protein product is CASSLWGVNEQFF.

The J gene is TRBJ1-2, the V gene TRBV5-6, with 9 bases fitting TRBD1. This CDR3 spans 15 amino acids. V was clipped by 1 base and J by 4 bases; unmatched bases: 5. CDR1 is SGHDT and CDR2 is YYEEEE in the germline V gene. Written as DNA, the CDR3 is TGTGCCAGCAGCTTGTTGGACAGGGGTATCTATGGCTACACCTTC. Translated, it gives CASSLLDRGIYGYTF.

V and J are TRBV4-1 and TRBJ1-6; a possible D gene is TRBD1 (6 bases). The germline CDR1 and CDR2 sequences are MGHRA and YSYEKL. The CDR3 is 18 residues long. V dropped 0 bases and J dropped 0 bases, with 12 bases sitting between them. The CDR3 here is CASSQDPGASSYNSPLHF. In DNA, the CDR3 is TGCGCCAGCAGCCAAGATCCAGGGGCAAGCTCCTATAATTCACCCCTCCACTTT.

CDR3 in amino acids: CASSRRTSGGIQETQYF. DNA of the CDR3: TGTGCCAGCTCACGTCGCACTAGCGGGGGGATTCAAGAGACCCAGTACTTC. The chain carries TRBV18 and TRBJ2-5; TRBD2 agrees at 12 bases. The V gene's germline CDR1 is KGHSH and CDR2 LQKENI. V shed 4 bases and J 2 bases; nucleotides not matched to a gene: 8. CDR3 length equals 17 residues. The full variable domain, completed using reference TRBV18 and TRBJ2-5, is NAGVMQNPRHLVRRRGQEARLRCSPMKGHSHVYWYRQLPEEGLKFMVYLQKENIIDESGMPKERFSAEFPKEGPSILRIQQVVRGDSAAYFCASSRRTSGGIQETQYFGPGTRLLVL.

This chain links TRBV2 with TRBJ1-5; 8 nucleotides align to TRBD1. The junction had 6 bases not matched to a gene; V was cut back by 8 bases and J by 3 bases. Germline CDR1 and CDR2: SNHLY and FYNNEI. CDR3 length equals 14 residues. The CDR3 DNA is TGTGCCAGCGGCGGACAGGGACCCAATCAGCCCCAGCATTTT. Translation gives CASGGQGPNQPQHF.

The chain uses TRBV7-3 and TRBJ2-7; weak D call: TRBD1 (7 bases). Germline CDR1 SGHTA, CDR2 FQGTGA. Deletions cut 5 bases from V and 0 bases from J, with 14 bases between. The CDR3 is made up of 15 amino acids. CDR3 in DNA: TGTGCCAGCAGCCAACATCAGGGGGGCTCCTACGAGCAGTACTTC. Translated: CASSQHQGGSYEQYF. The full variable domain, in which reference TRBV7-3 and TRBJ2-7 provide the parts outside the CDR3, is GAGVSQTPSNKVTEKGKYVELRCDPISGHTALYWYRQSLGQGPEFLIYFQGTGAADDSGLPNDRFFAVRPEGSVSTLKIQRTERGDSAVYLCASSQHQGGSYEQYFGPGTRLTVT.

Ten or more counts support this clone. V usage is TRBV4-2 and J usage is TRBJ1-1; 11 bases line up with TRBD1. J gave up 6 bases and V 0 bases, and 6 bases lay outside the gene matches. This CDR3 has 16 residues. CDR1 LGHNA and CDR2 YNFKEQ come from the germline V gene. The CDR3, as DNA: TGTGCCAGCAGCCAAGAGTGGGACAGGGGGGCGGCTGAAGCTTTCTTT. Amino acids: CASSQEWDRGAAEAFF.

In nucleotides, the CDR3 is TGTGCCAGCTCACCAGGACTAGAAGAGACCCAGTACTTC. Translating it yields CASSPGLEETQYF. This chain joins TRBV18 and TRBJ2-5; 7 positions agree with TRBD2. The V gene end was trimmed by 2 bases and the J gene end by 3 bases; junction bases not matched to a gene: 0. There are 13 residues in the CDR3. Germline V gives CDR1 KGHSH, CDR2 LQKENI.